This TCR beta chain derives from a study of regulatory T cells in long-lasting Graves disease. Study as a whole: Graves' patients (newly diagnosed) had been on antithyroid drugs under 3 months. Study-wide results and caveats: It was in persistent disease that TRBV28, TRBJ1-2 and TRBJ2-5 were favored.

V lost 7 bases and J lost 3, with 13 bases in between. The CDR3 totals 13 residues. CDR1 is SQVTM and CDR2 is ANQGSEA in the germline V gene. Time point reported: newly diagnosed GD, antithyroid drugs for less than 3 months. Researchers made the TCR library from RNA that was extracted from PBMCs. This clonotype was counted at least ten times. Its antigen is undetermined. The TCR beta library used iRepertoire HTBI primers with Arm-PCR amplification of CDR3. TCRdb redid the calling of the multiplex PCR reads with MiXCR, one entry per CDR3 protein. The sample consists of about 540,000 distinct CDR3 sequences, approximately 12% of them appearing once. These sequences were also reported in another study, on T cells in Graves' hyperthyroidism and ophthalmopathy.

The chain couples TRBV29-1 to TRBJ2-1; D ambiguous. The sequencing here drew on peripheral blood mononuclear cells (PBMCs), taken at new diagnosis, from a patient treated with antithyroid drugs. This TCR was sampled from a young man with Graves disease. The CDR3: CSGRTVGYNEQFF. The CDR3, as DNA: TGCAGCGGACGGACGGTCGGCTACAATGAGCAGTTCTTC.